The 5 T cell receptor beta chains in this list originate from one sample, sequenced in a study of cytomegalovirus exposure and HLA in healthy donors. Researchers ran the PCR with 60 Vbeta and 13 Jbeta primers. Some clones are missing from TCRdb's copy, which holds only in-frame ones; the method was immunoSEQ multiplex PCR. The listing records approximately 150,000 clones. The sequenced material came from PBMCs. Receptors were obtained from a middle-aged woman in good health and CMV-seronegative.

The genes are TRBV18 and TRBJ2-7; D remains ambiguous. Trimming pared 6 bases from V and 2 bases from J, leaving 11 bases between. CDR1 is KGHSH, CDR2 LQKENI, per germline. CDR3 length equals 13 residues. Here the CDR3 DNA reads TGTGCCAGCTCCCTAAGTGATGCCTACGAGCAGTACTTC. Translation gives CASSLSDAYEQYF.

This rearrangement joins TRBV5-1 to TRBJ1-1, with 10 bases fitting TRBD1. The CDR3 contains 15 residues. V lost 4 bases to trimming and J lost 1 base; unmatched junction nucleotides: 4. Germline CDR1 SGHRS, CDR2 YFSETQ. The CDR3 sequence: CASSLGQGGNTEAFF. In DNA, the CDR3 is TGCGCCAGCAGCCTAGGACAGGGGGGGAACACTGAAGCTTTCTTT. The full variable domain, its missing parts supplied by reference TRBV5-1 and TRBJ1-1, is KAGVTQTPRYLIKTRGQQVTLSCSPISGHRSVSWYQQTPGQGLQFLFEYFSETQRNKGNFPGRFSGRQFSNSRSEMNVSTLELGDSALYLCASSLGQGGNTEAFFGQGTRLTVV.

The chain links TRBV6-1 to TRBJ1-4; unclear D gene. Germline V gene data show CDR1 as MNHNS and CDR2 as SASEGT. Trimming took off 4 bases at V and 8 bases at J, with 8 bases between the two ends. The CDR3 covers 12 residues. The CDR3 spells CASSVNGEKLFF. CDR3 DNA: TGTGCCAGCAGTGTAAACGGGGAAAAACTGTTTTTT.

V usage is TRBV19 and J usage is TRBJ1-6; 7 bases align to TRBD1. The junction had 0 bases not matched to a gene; V was cut back by 4 bases and J by 0 bases. CDR1 and CDR2 from the germline V gene are LNHDA and SQIVND (reference sequence). This CDR3 is built from 15 residues. The CDR3 DNA reads as TGTGCCAGTAGTACAGGGGGCTCCTATAATTCACCCCTCCACTTT. Its protein is CASSTGGSYNSPLHF.

The J gene is TRBJ1-5, the V gene TRBV6-6; no clear D. The CDR3 runs to 15 residues. The V end lost 5 bases, the J end lost 2 bases, and 13 bases lay between the germline ends. Per the germline V gene, CDR1 is MNHNY and CDR2 is SVGAGI (reference sequence). In DNA form, the CDR3 reads TGTGCCAGCAGTGCAGGACTGGGCGGCAATCAGCCCCAGCATTTT. Translation: CASSAGLGGNQPQHF.